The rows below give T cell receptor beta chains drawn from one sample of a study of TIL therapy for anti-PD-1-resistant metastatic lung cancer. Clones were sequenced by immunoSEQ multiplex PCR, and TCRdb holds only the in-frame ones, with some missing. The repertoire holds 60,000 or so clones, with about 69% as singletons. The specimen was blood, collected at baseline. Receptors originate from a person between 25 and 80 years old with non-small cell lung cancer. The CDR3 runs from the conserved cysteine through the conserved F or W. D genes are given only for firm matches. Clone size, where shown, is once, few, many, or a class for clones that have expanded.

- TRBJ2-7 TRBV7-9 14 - CASSLAANTFEQYF TGTGCCAGCAGCTTAGCCGCCAACACGTTCGAGCAGTACTTC
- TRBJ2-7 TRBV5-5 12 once CASSLRGREQYF TGTGCCAGCAGCTTGCGCGGTCGGGAGCAGTACTTC
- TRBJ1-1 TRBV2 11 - CASSPFTEAFF TGTGCCAGCAGCCCCTTCACTGAAGCTTTCTTT
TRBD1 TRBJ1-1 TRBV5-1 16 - CASSLTGVTMNTEAFF TGCGCCAGCAGCTTAACAGGGGTAACGATGAACACTGAAGCTTTCTTT
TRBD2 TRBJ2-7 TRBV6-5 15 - CASRLQTSGGAEQYF TGTGCCAGCAGATTACAAACTAGCGGGGGAGCCGAGCAGTACTTC
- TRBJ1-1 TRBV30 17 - CAWSVAGGAFLGTEAFF TGTGCCTGGAGTGTAGCCGGGGGCGCCTTTTTAGGCACTGAAGCTTTCTTT
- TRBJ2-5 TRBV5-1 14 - CASSLAQGQETQYF TGCGCCAGCAGCTTGGCCCAGGGACAAGAGACCCAGTACTTC
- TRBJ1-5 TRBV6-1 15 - CASSVQDGNNQPQHF TGTGCCAGCAGTGTACAGGATGGGAACAATCAGCCCCAGCATTTT
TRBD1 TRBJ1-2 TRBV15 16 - CATSRVRGQGAYGYTF TGTGCCACCAGCAGAGTACGGGGACAGGGGGCATATGGCTACACCTTC
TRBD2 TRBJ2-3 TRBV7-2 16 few CASSLMGGASTDTQYF TGTGCCAGCAGCCTGATGGGAGGGGCTAGCACAGATACGCAGTATTTT
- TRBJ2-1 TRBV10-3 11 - CAISESGVMIF TGTGCCATCAGTGAGTCTGGAGTTATGATCTTC
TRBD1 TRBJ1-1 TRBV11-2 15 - CASSLVTGTATEAFF TGTGCCAGCAGCTTAGTTACTGGGACAGCCACTGAAGCTTTCTTT
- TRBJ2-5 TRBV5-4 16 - CASSPATGRAGETQYF TGTGCCAGCAGCCCGGCCACAGGGAGGGCCGGAGAGACCCAGTACTTC
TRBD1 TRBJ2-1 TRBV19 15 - CASSKGAGKYNEQFF TGTGCCAGTAGTAAGGGGGCAGGAAAATACAATGAGCAGTTCTTC
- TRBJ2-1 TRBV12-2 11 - CDRATYNEQFF TGTGACAGGGCAACCTACAATGAGCAGTTCTTC
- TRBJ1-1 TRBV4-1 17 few CASSREGGARMNTEAFF TGCGCCAGCAGCCGCGAGGGAGGGGCTCGGATGAACACTGAAGCTTTCTTT
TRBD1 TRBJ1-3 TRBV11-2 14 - CASSRDRARNTIYF TGTGCCAGCAGCAGGGACAGGGCGAGAAACACCATATATTTT
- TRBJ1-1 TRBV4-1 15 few CASSQDPGQSTEAFF TGCGCCAGCAGCCAAGATCCTGGACAGAGCACTGAAGCTTTCTTT
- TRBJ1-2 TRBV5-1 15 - CASSLGQSSAYGYTF TGCGCCAGCAGCCTCGGACAGTCCTCGGCCTATGGCTACACCTTC
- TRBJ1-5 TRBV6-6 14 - CASSYGDGNQPQHF TGTGCCAGCAGTTACGGGGACGGTAATCAGCCCCAGCATTTT
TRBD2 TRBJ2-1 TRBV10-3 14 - CAINPSGRAGEQFF TGTGCCATCAACCCTAGCGGGAGGGCCGGTGAGCAGTTCTTC
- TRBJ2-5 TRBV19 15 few CASSKSGTGQETQYF TGTGCCAGTAGTAAGTCGGGAACCGGTCAAGAGACCCAGTACTTC
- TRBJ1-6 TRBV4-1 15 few CASSQGPGQPSPLHF TGCGCCAGCAGCCAAGGGCCCGGACAGCCCTCACCCCTCCACTTT
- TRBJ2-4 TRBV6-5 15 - CASSYSGLAKNIQYF TGTGCCAGCAGTTACTCGGGTTTAGCCAAAAACATTCAGTACTTC
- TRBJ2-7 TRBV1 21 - CTSSQMGKAGQGAGGDYEQYF TGCACCAGCAGCCAAATGGGGAAGGCGGGACAGGGAGCAGGGGGGGACTACGAGCAGTACTTC
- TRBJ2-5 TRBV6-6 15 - CASSYADRRRETQYF TGTGCCAGCAGTTACGCTGACAGGCGGAGGGAGACCCAGTACTTC
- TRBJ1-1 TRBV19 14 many CASSIDRGSTEAFF TGTGCCAGTAGTATTGATCGGGGGAGCACTGAAGCTTTCTTT
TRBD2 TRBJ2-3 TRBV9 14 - CASSVVAGEDTQYF TGTGCCAGCAGCGTAGTAGCGGGAGAAGATACGCAGTATTTT
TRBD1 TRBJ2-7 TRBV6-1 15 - CASSEAVGGTNEQYF TGTGCCAGCAGTGAAGCGGTAGGGGGCACGAACGAGCAGTACTTC
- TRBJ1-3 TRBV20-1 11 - CSAEEGNTIYF TGCAGTGCTGAGGAGGGGAACACCATATATTTT
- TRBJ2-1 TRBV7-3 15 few CASSLTAAKHNEQFF TGTGCCAGCAGCTTAACAGCGGCCAAGCACAATGAGCAGTTCTTC
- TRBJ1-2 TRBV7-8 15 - CASSPFPGTAYGYTF TGTGCCAGCAGCCCCTTCCCCGGCACCGCTTATGGCTACACCTTC
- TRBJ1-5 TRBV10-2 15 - CASSVTAFSNQPQHF TGCGCCAGCAGTGTTACAGCATTTAGCAATCAGCCCCAGCATTTT
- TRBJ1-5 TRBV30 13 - CAWSTVGEQPQHF TGTGCCTGGAGTACGGTCGGTGAGCAGCCCCAGCATTTT
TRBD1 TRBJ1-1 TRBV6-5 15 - CASSLARDRGTEAFF TGTGCCAGCAGTTTAGCCCGGGACAGGGGGACTGAAGCTTTCTTT
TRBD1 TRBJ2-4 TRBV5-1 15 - CASSFWDRGENIQYF TGCGCCAGCAGCTTTTGGGACAGGGGAGAGAACATTCAGTACTTC
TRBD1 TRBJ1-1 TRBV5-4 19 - CASSLARTGVWIMNTEAFF TGTGCCAGCAGCTTGGCCAGGACAGGGGTTTGGATTATGAACACTGAAGCTTTCTTT
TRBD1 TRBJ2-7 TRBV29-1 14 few CSVEETQGTYEQYF TGCAGCGTTGAAGAAACACAGGGGACCTACGAGCAGTACTTC
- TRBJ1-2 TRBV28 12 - CASSLMGYGYTF TGTGCCAGCAGTTTAATGGGCTATGGCTACACCTTC
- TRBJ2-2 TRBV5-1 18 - CASSLPQGGLPGTGELFF TGCGCCAGCAGCTTGCCCCAGGGGGGACTACCCGGCACCGGGGAGCTGTTTTTT
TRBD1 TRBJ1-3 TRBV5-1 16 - CASSSGTGASGNTIYF TGCGCCAGCAGCTCCGGGACAGGGGCCTCTGGAAACACCATATATTTT
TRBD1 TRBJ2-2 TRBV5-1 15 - CASTLTGGYTGELFF TGCGCCAGCACCCTGACAGGGGGCTACACCGGGGAGCTGTTTTTT
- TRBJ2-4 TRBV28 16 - CASSLVGVLAKNIQYF TGTGCCAGCAGTTTAGTGGGAGTTCTAGCCAAAAACATTCAGTACTTC
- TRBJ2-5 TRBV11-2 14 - CASSFQGAQETQYF TGTGCCAGCAGCTTTCAGGGTGCACAAGAGACCCAGTACTTC
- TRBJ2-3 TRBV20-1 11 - CSAPLTDTQYF TGCAGTGCCCCCCTTACAGATACGCAGTATTTT
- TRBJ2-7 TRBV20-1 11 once CSALIGDEQYF TGCAGTGCTTTGATCGGGGACGAGCAGTACTTC
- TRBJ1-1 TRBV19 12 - CASIKGDTEAFF TGTGCCAGTATTAAGGGGGACACTGAAGCTTTCTTT
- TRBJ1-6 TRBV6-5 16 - CASSYVGGIDNSPLHF TGTGCCAGCAGTTATGTAGGAGGGATTGATAATTCACCCCTCCACTTT
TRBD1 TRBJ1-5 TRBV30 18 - CAWEKVTGGEIGNQPQHF TGTGCCTGGGAAAAAGTGACAGGGGGCGAAATTGGGAATCAGCCCCAGCATTTT
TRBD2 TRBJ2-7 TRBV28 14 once CASSRTGTSALQYF TGTGCCAGCAGCCGTACCGGGACTAGCGCCCTCCAGTACTTC
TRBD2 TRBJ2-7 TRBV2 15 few CASSPSGGGSYEQYF TGTGCCAGCAGCCCTAGCGGGGGAGGCTCCTACGAGCAGTACTTC
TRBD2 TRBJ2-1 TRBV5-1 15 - CASSLFAGGRNEQFF TGCGCCAGCAGCTTGTTTGCGGGAGGGCGGAATGAGCAGTTCTTC
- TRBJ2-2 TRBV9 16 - CASSPSGATNTGELFF TGTGCCAGCAGCCCCAGTGGGGCGACAAACACCGGGGAGCTGTTTTTT